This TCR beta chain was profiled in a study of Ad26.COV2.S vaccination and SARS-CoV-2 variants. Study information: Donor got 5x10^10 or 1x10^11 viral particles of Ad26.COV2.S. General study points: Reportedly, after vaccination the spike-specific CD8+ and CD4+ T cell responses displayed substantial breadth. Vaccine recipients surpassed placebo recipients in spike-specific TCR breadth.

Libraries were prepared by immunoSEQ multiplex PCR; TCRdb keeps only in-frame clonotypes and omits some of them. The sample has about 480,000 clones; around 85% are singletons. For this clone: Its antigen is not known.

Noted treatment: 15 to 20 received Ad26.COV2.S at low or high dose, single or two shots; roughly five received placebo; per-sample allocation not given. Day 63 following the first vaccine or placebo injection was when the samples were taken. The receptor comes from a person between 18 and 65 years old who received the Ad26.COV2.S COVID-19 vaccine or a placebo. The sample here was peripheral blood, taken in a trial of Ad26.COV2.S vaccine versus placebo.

CDR3 sequence: CASTSIIQGQNTEAFF. The CDR3, as DNA: TGTGCCAGCACCTCTATTATACAGGGGCAGAACACTGAAGCTTTCTTT. This rearrangement joins TRBV6-6 to TRBJ1-1, with 7 bases aligning to TRBD1. Unmatched junction bases numbered 12, after V lost 7 bases and J lost 1 base. Germline CDR1 MNHNY, CDR2 SVGAGI (reference sequence). The CDR3 loop spans 16 amino acids.